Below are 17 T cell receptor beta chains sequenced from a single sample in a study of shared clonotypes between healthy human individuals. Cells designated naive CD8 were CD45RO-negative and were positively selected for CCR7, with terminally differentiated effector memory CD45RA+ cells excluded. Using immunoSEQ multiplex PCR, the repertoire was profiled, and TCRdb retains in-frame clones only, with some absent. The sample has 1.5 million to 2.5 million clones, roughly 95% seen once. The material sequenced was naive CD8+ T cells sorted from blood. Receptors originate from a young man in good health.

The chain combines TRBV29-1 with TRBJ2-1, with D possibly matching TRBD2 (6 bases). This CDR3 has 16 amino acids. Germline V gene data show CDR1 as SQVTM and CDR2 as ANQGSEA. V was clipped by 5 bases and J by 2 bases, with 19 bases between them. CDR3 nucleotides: TGCAGCGTTCCCTTAGCGGTGGGGGAGGCCTACAATGAGCAGTTCTTC. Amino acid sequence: CSVPLAVGEAYNEQFF.

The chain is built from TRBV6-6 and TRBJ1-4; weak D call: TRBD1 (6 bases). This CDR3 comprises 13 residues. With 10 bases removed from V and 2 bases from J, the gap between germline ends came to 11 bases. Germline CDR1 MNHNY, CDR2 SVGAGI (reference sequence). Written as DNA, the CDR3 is TGTGCCACCGCGGGGGCGACTAATGAAAAACTGTTTTTT. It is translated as CATAGATNEKLFF.

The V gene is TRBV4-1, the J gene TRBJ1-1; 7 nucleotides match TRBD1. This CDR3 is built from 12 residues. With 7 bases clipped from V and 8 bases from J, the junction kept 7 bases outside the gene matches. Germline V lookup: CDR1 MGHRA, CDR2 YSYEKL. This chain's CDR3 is CASTSTTGEAFF. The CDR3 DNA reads TGCGCCAGCACCTCTACGACAGGGGAAGCTTTCTTT.

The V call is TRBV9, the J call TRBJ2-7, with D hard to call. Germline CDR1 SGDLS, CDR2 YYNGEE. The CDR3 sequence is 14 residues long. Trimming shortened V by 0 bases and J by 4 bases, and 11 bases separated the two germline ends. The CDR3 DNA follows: TGTGCCAGCAGCGTAGGAGATTTTGCTTACGAGCAGTACTTC. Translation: CASSVGDFAYEQYF.

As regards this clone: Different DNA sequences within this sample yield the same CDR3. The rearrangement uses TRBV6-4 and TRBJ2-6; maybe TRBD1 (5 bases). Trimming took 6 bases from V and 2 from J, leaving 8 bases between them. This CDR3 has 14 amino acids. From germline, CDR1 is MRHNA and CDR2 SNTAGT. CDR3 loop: CASSDSPGANVLTF. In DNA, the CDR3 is TGTGCCAGCAGCGACAGCCCTGGGGCCAACGTCCTGACTTTC.

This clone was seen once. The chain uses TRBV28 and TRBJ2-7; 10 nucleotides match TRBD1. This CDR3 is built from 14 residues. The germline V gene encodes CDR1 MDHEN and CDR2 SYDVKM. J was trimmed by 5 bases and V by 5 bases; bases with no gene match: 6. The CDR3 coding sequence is TGTGCCAGCAGTATAACCGGGACAGGGGACGAGCAGTACTTC. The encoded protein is CASSITGTGDEQYF.

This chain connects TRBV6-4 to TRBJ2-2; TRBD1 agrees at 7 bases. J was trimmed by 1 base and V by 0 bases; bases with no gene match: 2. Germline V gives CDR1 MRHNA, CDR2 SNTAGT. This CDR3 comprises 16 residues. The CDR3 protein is CASSDSGGRNTGELFF. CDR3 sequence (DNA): TGTGCCAGCAGTGACTCAGGGGGCCGGAACACCGGGGAGCTGTTTTTT.

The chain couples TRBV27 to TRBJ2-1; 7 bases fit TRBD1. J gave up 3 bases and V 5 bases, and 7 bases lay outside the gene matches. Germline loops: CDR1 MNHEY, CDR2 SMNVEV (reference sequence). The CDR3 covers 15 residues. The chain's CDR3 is CASSLDRDSYNEQFF. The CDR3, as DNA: TGTGCCAGCAGTCTCGACCGGGACAGCTACAATGAGCAGTTCTTC.

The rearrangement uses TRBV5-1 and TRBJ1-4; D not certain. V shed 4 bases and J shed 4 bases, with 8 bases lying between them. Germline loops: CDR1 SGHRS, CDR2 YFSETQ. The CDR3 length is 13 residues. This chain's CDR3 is CASSISFNEKLFF. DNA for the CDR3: TGCGCCAGCAGCATTTCCTTTAATGAAAAACTGTTTTTT.

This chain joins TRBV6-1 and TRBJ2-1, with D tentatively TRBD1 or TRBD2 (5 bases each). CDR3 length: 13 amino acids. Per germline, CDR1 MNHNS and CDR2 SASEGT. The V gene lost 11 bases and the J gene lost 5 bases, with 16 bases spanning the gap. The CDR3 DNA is TGTGCCGGCCGGGGACCCCGTAACAATGAGCAGTTCTTC. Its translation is CAGRGPRNNEQFF.

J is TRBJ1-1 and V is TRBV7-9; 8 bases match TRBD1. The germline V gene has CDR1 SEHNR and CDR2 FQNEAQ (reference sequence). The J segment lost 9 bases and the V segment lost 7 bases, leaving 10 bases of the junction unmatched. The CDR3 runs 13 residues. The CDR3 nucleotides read TGTGCCAGCACCCCAAATACAGGGGGGAAAGCTTTCTTT. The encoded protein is CASTPNTGGKAFF.

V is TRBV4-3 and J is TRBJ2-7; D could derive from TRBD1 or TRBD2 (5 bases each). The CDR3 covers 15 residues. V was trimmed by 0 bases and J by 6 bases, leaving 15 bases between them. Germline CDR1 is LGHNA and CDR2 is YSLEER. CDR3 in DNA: TGCGCCAGCAGCCAAGATGGGGGATCTTCCCTCGAGCAGTACTTC. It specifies CASSQDGGSSLEQYF.

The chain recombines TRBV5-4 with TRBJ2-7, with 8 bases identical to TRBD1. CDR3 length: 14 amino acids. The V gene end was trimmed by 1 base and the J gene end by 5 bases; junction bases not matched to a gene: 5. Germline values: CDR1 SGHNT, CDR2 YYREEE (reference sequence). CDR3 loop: CASSLTLQGDEQYF. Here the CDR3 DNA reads TGTGCCAGCAGCTTGACCTTACAGGGGGACGAGCAGTACTTC.

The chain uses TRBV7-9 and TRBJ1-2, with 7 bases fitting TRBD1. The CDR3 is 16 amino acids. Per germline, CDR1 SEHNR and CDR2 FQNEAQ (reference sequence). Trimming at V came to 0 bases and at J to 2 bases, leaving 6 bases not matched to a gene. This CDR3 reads CASSLARQGGNYGYTF. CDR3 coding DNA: TGTGCCAGCAGCTTAGCTCGGCAGGGGGGAAACTATGGCTACACCTTC.

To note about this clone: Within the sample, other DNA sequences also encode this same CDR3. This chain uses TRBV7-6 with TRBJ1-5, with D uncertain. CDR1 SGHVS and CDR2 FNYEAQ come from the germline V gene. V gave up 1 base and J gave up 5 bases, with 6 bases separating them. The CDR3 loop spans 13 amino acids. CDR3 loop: CASSLGGDQPQHF. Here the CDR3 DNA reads TGTGCCAGCAGCTTAGGCGGGGATCAGCCCCAGCATTTT.

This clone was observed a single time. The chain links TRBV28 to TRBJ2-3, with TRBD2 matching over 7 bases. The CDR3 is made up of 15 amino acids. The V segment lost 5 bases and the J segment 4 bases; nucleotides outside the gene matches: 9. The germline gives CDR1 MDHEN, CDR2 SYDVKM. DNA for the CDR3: TGTGCCAGCAGTCCGGGGGGATGGGGTTCAGATACGCAGTATTTT. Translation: CASSPGGWGSDTQYF.

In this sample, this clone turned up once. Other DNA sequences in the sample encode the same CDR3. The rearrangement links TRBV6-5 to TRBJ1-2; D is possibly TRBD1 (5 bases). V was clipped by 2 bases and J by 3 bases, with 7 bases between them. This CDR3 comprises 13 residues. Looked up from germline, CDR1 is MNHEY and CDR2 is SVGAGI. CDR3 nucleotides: TGTGCCAGCAGTTACGGAGGGGACTATGGCTACACCTTC. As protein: CASSYGGDYGYTF.